This T cell receptor beta chain was captured by sequencing in a study of post-analysis software for immune sequencing data (dated by TCRdb to 2014 to 2015). Concerning the study at large: Relapsing-remitting, secondary progressive and progressive-relapsing multiple sclerosis were recorded as disease courses, and subtype annotation was lacking for some patients. The patient repertoires were set against under 13 previously published healthy control repertoires from donors whose ages ranged from about 6 to 25 years. A subset of samples was prepared in parallel using single-end sample barcoding, then pooled and co-amplified after Illumina adapter ligation. Overall results and qualifications from the work: Direct clustering with F measure showed strong co-clustering of samples prepared in the same batch, prompting a batch-effect correction. The control group was slightly older than the multiple sclerosis patient group. Significantly higher frequencies in patients than in controls were found for five or six TRBV segments, including TRBV5-6, TRBV5-1 and TRBV20-1. Normalized Chao1 diversity was significantly lower in multiple sclerosis patients than controls, suggesting substantial peripheral T-cell clonal expansion.

The table lists this clonotype with a few counts. No antigen is known for it. No much larger clone exists at a distance of one base, and base qualities are not known. The CDR3 measures 13 amino acids from cysteine to phenylalanine. The retained sequence is limited to the CDR3, 39 bases, with the frame set at the first base. V is clipped by 5 bases and J by 6 bases, and the sequence between their germline boundaries is 13 bases long. CDR1 and CDR2 are drawn from the germline V gene: MDHEN, SYDVKM. The library was obtained by PCR. Reads for this sample came from an Illumina HiSeq 2500. To reduce PCR and sequencing biases, unique molecular identifiers were incorporated into the TCR beta cDNA libraries. Every 1 to 10 million input T cells yielded 500,000 or so cDNA molecules, meaning each molecule approximated one T cell. Patient libraries were prepared and sequenced with the same protocol used for the earlier healthy control dataset. Within a given batch, samples were prepared together, multiplexed and sequenced on the same HiSeq lane. Regarding the original processing steps: Raw barcoded reads were processed with MIGEC, and single-read molecular identifier groups were discarded before consensus assembly and CDR3 extraction. VDJtools was used for post-analysis of the clonotype tables, with diversity normalized by down-sampling every dataset to the smallest sample size. To correct batch-related cross-sample contamination, repertoire overlap clustering matched CDR3 amino acid sequences but not nucleotide sequences. The raw public data were reprocessed by TCRdb itself: fastp quality trimming at Q25, MiXCR clonotype calling, in-frame beta chains only. Every distinct CDR3 protein forms one entry, paired with its most common genes and DNA. The V and J calls come from TCRdb's annotation, not from the publication. The table for this sample lists a few hundred thousand distinct CDR3 sequences; 36% of them were counted only once. The top ten clones comprise 4% to 6% of the sample.

To demonstrate the VDJtools post-analysis software, TCR beta repertoires were profiled from the peripheral blood of more than 10 young patients with multiple sclerosis. The patients with multiple sclerosis were children and adolescents between 6 and 15 years of age. Sequenced material: blood. The sequence came from a girl between 10 and 17 years old with multiple sclerosis. Here the chain combines TRBV28 and TRBJ1-1; no D gene can be assigned with confidence. In nucleotides, the sequence is TGTGCCAGCAGTCCCCGGGCGGTGCCTGAAGCTTTCTTT. It translates to CASSPRAVPEAFF.